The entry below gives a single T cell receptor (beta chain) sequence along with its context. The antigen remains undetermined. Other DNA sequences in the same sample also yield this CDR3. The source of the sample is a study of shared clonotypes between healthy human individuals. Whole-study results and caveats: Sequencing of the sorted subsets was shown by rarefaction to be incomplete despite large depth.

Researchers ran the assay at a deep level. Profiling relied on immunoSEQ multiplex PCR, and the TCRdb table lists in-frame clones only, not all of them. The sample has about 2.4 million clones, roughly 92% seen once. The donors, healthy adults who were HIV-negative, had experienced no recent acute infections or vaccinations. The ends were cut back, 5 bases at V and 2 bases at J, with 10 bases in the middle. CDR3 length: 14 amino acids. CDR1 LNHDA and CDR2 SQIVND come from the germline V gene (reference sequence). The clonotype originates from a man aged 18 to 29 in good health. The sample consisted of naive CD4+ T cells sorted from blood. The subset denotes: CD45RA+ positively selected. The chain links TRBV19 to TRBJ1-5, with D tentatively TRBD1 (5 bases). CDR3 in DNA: TGTGCCAGTAGTCCCACGGGGGGCAATCAGCCCCAGCATTTT. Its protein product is CASSPTGGNQPQHF.